A selection of T cell receptor beta chains follows, all from one sample in a study of graft-versus-host responses after intestinal transplantation. The data were produced by immunoSEQ multiplex PCR, yet TCRdb's version contains in-frame clones alone and is incomplete. The sample includes more than 20,000 clones, around 92% of them seen just once. The sample was PBMCs, taken around 37 weeks after intestinal transplant. These receptors came from a human patient who received an intestinal transplant, so some T cells may come from the graft donor. CDR3s include the opening cysteine and the closing phenylalanine or tryptophan. Each record gives: CDR3 DNA, CDR3 protein, D gene, clone size, J gene, V gene. A D gene is named only where the DNA matches it firmly. Some rows have no size entry. The others give once, few or many, or a class for an expanded clone.

CDR3nt: TGCGCCAGCAGCCAAGAGGCAACTAACACCGGGGAGCTGTTTTTT
CDR3aa: CASSQEATNTGELFF
d_gene: NA
abundance: NA
j_gene: TRBJ2-2
v_gene: TRBV4-1

CDR3nt: TGTGCCAGCAGTGACGGGACAGGGGGTGCTCCTGGAAACACCATATATTTT
CDR3aa: CASSDGTGGAPGNTIYF
d_gene: TRBD1
abundance: NA
j_gene: TRBJ1-3
v_gene: TRBV6-1

CDR3nt: TGTGCCGCAGACAGGGAGGACACTGAAGCTTTCTTT
CDR3aa: CAADREDTEAFF
d_gene: TRBD1
abundance: once
j_gene: TRBJ1-1
v_gene: TRBV7-9

CDR3nt: TGTGCCAGCAGCCAAGGGGCAGGGGGCTACGAGCAGTACTTC
CDR3aa: CASSQGAGGYEQYF
d_gene: TRBD1
abundance: NA
j_gene: TRBJ2-7
v_gene: TRBV7-7

CDR3nt: TGTGCCAGCTCATATCAAGAGACCCAGTACTTC
CDR3aa: CASSYQETQYF
d_gene: NA
abundance: NA
j_gene: TRBJ2-5
v_gene: TRBV18

CDR3nt: TGTGCCAGCAGCCAAGATGGGGACATATCCACCTACGAGCAGTACTTC
CDR3aa: CASSQDGDISTYEQYF
d_gene: NA
abundance: NA
j_gene: TRBJ2-7
v_gene: TRBV4-2

CDR3nt: TGCGCCAGCAGATCGGACAGGGGGGGCGAGCAGTACTTC
CDR3aa: CASRSDRGGEQYF
d_gene: TRBD1
abundance: NA
j_gene: TRBJ2-7
v_gene: TRBV5-1

CDR3nt: TGTGCCAGCTCCCGCCGGACAGGGAATCAGCCCCAGCATTTT
CDR3aa: CASSRRTGNQPQHF
d_gene: TRBD1
abundance: NA
j_gene: TRBJ1-5
v_gene: TRBV18

CDR3nt: TGTGCCAGCAGCGTCCAGGGGGCGGGGTTACAAGAGACCCAGTACTTC
CDR3aa: CASSVQGAGLQETQYF
d_gene: TRBD1
abundance: NA
j_gene: TRBJ2-5
v_gene: TRBV9

CDR3nt: TGTGCAAGTCGCCAAACAGGGGAAGGTTGGCCCTACGAGCAGTACTTC
CDR3aa: CASRQTGEGWPYEQYF
d_gene: NA
abundance: few
j_gene: TRBJ2-7
v_gene: TRBV12-2

CDR3nt: TGCGCCAGCAGCCCCCCGACAGGGGGCGGACAAGAGACCCAGTACTTC
CDR3aa: CASSPPTGGGQETQYF
d_gene: TRBD1
abundance: NA
j_gene: TRBJ2-5
v_gene: TRBV5-1

CDR3nt: TGCGCCAGCAGCCAAGTACTAGCGGGAGTTGAGACCCAGTACTTC
CDR3aa: CASSQVLAGVETQYF
d_gene: TRBD2
abundance: NA
j_gene: TRBJ2-5
v_gene: TRBV4-1

CDR3nt: TGTGCCAGCAGCCAAGCGGGACAGGGTACCTACGAGCAGTACTTC
CDR3aa: CASSQAGQGTYEQYF
d_gene: TRBD1
abundance: NA
j_gene: TRBJ2-7
v_gene: TRBV7-9

CDR3nt: TGTGCCAGCAGCCAAGTCGCAGGGGGCCTGTGGTTCTTC
CDR3aa: CASSQVAGGLWFF
d_gene: TRBD1
abundance: NA
j_gene: TRBJ2-1
v_gene: TRBV14

CDR3nt: TGTGCCAGCAGCCTAAGTGGGGGAGAGCAGTTCTTC
CDR3aa: CASSLSGGEQFF
d_gene: NA
abundance: NA
j_gene: TRBJ2-1
v_gene: TRBV5-4

CDR3nt: TGCGCCAGCAGCCAAGACCACTCAGGCGATACCTCTGGAAACACCATATATTTT
CDR3aa: CASSQDHSGDTSGNTIYF
d_gene: NA
abundance: NA
j_gene: TRBJ1-3
v_gene: TRBV4-1

CDR3nt: TGCGCCAGCAGTATAACGGGGTCTAATGAAAAACTGTTTTTT
CDR3aa: CASSITGSNEKLFF
d_gene: NA
abundance: NA
j_gene: TRBJ1-4
v_gene: TRBV10-2

CDR3nt: TGCGCCAGCAGCTACTATCCAGGGTTCAACACGAACACCGGGGAGCTGTTTTTT
CDR3aa: CASSYYPGFNTNTGELFF
d_gene: NA
abundance: NA
j_gene: TRBJ2-2
v_gene: TRBV5-1